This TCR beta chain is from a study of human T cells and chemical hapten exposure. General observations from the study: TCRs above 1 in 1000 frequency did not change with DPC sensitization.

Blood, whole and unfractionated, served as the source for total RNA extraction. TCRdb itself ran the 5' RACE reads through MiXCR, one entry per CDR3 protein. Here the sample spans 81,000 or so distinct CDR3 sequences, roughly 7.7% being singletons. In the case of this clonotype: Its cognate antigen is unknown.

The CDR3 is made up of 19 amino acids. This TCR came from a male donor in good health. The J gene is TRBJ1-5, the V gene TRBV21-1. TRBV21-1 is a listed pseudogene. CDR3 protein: CASSGWWGRGRYSNQPQHF. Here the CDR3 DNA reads TGTGCCAGCAGCGGGTGGTGGGGGAGGGGCCGTTATAGCAATCAGCCCCAGCATTTT.